One sample yielded the 5 T cell receptor beta chains listed below, sequenced in a study of blood T cell repertoires in COVID-19. Measured with immunoSEQ multiplex PCR; TCRdb has only the in-frame clones, and not every one. This table holds some 200,000 clones, around four fifths found once. Sequenced sample: peripheral blood. These receptors were obtained from a woman aged 40 to 49 with acute or convalescent COVID-19.

The chain recombines TRBV5-1 with TRBJ2-7, with a possible D match to TRBD1 (5 bases). Germline V lookup: CDR1 SGHRS, CDR2 YFSETQ. Trimming left V 0 bases short and J 3 bases short, with 13 bases between. The CDR3 sequence is 15 residues long. CDR3 loop: CASSLVGPGIYEQYF. Here the CDR3 DNA reads TGCGCCAGCAGCTTGGTGGGTCCAGGGATCTACGAGCAGTACTTC.

The chain is built from TRBV27 and TRBJ2-7; D may be TRBD2 (5 bases). The CDR3 loop spans 13 amino acids. V dropped 2 bases and J dropped 7 bases, with 12 bases sitting between them. Germline V CDR1 and CDR2: MNHEY, SMNVEV (reference sequence). The CDR3 region is CASSLEGLREQYF. The DNA of the CDR3 is TGTGCCAGCAGTTTAGAGGGTTTGCGAGAGCAGTACTTC.

The chain couples TRBV5-1 to TRBJ1-1; D gene uncertain. Germline V gene sequence: CDR1 SGHRS, CDR2 YFSETQ. V was shortened by 1 base and J by 5 bases, with 12 bases between the two germline ends. CDR3 length equals 14 residues. The CDR3 here is CASSLSPGETEAFF. The CDR3 bases are TGCGCCAGCAGCTTGTCCCCCGGGGAGACTGAAGCTTTCTTT.

The CDR3 DNA follows: TGTGCCAGCAGGTCACCGGGACAGGGATCGGGCTACACCTTC. Its translation: CASRSPGQGSGYTF. This chain joins TRBV6-6 and TRBJ1-2; TRBD1 agrees at 9 bases. Unmatched junction bases numbered 10, after V lost 6 bases and J lost 8 bases. The CDR3 covers 14 residues. The germline gives CDR1 MNHNY, CDR2 SVGAGI (reference sequence).

This chain uses TRBV5-1 with TRBJ2-3; tentative D call: TRBD1 (7 bases). CDR1 and CDR2 (germline): SGHRS, YFSETQ. V was cut by 0 bases and J by 3 bases, with 11 bases left in between. This CDR3 is 15 amino acids long. CDR3 DNA sequence: TGCGCCAGCAGCTTGGATCCAGGGGGGACAGATACGCAGTATTTT. The encoded protein is CASSLDPGGTDTQYF.